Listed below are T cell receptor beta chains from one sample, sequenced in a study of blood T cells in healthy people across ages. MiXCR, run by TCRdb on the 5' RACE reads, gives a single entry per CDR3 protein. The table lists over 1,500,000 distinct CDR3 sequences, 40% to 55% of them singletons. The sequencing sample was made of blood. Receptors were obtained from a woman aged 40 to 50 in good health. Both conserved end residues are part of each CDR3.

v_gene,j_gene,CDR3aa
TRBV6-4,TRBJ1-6,CASSDYEGATLHF
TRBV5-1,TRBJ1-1,CASSPTTAPSSTEAFF
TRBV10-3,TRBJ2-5,CAISESAPSPGGSGEQYF
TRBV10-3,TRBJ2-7,CAISESGPSSYEQYF
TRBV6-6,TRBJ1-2,CASSPPDRLIDGYTF
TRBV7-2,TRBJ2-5,CASSFPITAGQENIQYF
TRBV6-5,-,CASSYSGATAKNIQYF
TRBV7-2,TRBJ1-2,CASSVWAGTDYGYTF
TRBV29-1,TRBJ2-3,CSAIVAGALYTDTQYF
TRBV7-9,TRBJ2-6,CASSQGVASGANVLTF
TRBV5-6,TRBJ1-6,CASSWGARPDNSPLHF
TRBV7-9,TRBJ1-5,CASRSNSLSSQPQHF
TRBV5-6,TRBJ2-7,CASSSGLSDEQYF
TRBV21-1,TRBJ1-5,CASSKVRTGRNQPQHF
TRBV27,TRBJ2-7,CARSTSVGGEQYF
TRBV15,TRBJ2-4,CATSRDPPGTGNIQYF
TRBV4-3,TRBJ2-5,CASSQDTGHETQYF
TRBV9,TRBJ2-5,CASSVALAAVSDNEQYF
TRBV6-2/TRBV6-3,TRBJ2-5,CASSYGQGKGGETQYF
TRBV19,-,CASSIGRGNIQYF
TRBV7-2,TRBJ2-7,CASSLMSSGEEQYF
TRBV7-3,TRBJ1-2,CASSGQGGDGYTF
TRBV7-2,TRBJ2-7,CASSAQRGGGYEQYF
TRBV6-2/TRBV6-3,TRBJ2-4,CASSYSAGKNIQYF
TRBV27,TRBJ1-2,CASSPNNYGYTF
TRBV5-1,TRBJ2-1,CASSVRQGGGWEQFF
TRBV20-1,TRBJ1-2,CSAQRLRVYGYTF
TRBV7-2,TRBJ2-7,CASSLWLAGHYEQYF
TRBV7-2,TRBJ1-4,CASSLNPQGGGEKLFF
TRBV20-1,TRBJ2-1,CSAGLIDYNYNEQFF
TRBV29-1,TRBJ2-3,CSLRTDQGLAQYF
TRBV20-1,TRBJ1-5,CSAVQGEPQHF